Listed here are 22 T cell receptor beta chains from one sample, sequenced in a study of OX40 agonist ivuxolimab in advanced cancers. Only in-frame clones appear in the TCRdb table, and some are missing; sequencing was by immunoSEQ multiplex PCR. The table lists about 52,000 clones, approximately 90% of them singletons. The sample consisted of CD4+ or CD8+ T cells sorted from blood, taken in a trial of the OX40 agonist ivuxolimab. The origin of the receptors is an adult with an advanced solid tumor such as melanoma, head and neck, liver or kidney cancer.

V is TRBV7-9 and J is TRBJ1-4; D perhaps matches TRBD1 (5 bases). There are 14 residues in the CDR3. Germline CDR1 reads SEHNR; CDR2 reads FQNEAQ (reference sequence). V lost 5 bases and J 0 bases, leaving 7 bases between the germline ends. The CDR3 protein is CASSETATNEKLFF. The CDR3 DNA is TGTGCCAGCAGCGAGACAGCAACTAATGAAAAACTGTTTTTT. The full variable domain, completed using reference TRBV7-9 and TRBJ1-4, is DTGVSQNPRHKITKRGQNVTFRCDPISEHNRLYWYRQTLGQGPEFLTYFQNEAQLEKSRLLSDRFSAERPKGSFSTLEIQRTEQGDSAMYLCASSETATNEKLFFGSGTQLSVL.

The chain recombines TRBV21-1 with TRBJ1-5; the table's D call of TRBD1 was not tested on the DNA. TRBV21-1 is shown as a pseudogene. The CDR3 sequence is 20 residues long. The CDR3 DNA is TGTGCCAGCAGCAAAGCGCTTTCGGGAACAGGGGAGGCGGACAATCAGCCCCAGCATTTT. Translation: CASSKALSGTGEADNQPQHF.

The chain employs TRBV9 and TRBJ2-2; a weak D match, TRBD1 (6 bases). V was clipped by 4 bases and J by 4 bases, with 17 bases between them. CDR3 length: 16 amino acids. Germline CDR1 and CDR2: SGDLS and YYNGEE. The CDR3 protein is CASSPMTGPGTGELFF. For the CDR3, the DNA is TGTGCCAGCAGCCCTATGACAGGCCCGGGCACCGGGGAGCTGTTTTTT.

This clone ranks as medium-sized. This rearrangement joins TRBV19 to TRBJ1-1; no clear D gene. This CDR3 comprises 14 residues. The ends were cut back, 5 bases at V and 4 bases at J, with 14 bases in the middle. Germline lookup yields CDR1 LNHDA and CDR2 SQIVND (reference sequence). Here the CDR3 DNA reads TGTGCCAGTAGTGTAGGAGGACCGCTCACTGAAGCTTTCTTT. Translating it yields CASSVGGPLTEAFF.

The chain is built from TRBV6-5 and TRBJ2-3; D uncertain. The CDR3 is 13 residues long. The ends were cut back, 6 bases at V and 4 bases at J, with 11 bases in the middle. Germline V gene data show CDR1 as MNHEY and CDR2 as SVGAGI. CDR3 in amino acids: CASSLLLADTQYF. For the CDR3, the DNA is TGTGCCAGCAGCCTCCTCTTGGCAGATACGCAGTATTTT.

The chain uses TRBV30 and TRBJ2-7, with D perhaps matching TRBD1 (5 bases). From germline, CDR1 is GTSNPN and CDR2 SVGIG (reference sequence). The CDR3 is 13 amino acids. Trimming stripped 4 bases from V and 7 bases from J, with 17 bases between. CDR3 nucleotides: TGTGCCTGGATGCAGGGCCCTCCTACAGAGCAGTACTTC. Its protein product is CAWMQGPPTEQYF.

CDR3 region: CASSPLGGSEQYF. The DNA for the CDR3 is TGTGCCAGCAGCCCGTTGGGGGGTAGCGAGCAGTACTTC. This chain connects TRBV5-4 to TRBJ2-7; D might be TRBD2 (6 bases). Trimming pared 4 bases from V and 6 bases from J, leaving 14 bases between. In germline, CDR1 is SGHNT, CDR2 YYREEE (reference sequence). This CDR3 is 13 amino acids long.

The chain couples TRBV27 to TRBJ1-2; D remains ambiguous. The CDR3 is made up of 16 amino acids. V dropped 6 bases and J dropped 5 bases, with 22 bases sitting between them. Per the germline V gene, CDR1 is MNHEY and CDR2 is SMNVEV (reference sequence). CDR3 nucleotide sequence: TGTGCCAGCAGCCCTGACTTTGCACAGAGTCCTTATGGCTACACCTTC. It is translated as CASSPDFAQSPYGYTF.

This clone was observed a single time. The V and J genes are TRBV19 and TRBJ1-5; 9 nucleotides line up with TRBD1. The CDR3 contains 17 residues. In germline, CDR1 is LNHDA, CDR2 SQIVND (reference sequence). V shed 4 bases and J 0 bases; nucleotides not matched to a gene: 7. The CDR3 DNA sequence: TGTGCCAGTAGTACAAAACAGGGGGCATATAGCAATCAGCCCCAGCATTTT. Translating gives CASSTKQGAYSNQPQHF. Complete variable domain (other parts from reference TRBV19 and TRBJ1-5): DGGITQSPKYLFRKEGQNVTLSCEQNLNHDAMYWYRQDPGQGLRLIYYSQIVNDFQKGDIAEGYSVSREKKESFPLTVTSAQKNPTAFYLCASSTKQGAYSNQPQHFGDGTRLSIL.

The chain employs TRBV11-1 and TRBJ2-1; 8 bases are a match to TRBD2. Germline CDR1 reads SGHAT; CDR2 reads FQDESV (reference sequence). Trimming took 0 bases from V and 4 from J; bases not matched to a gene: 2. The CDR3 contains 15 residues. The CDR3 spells CASSLASGAYNEQFF. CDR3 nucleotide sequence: TGTGCCAGCAGCTTAGCTAGCGGGGCTTACAATGAGCAGTTCTTC.

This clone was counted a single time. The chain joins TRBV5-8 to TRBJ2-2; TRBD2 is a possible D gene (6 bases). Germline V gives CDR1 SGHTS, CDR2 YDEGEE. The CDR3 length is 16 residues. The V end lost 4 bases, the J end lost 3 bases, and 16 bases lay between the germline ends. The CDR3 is CASSVQGGGYTGELFF. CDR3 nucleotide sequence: TGTGCCAGCAGCGTTCAGGGAGGAGGTTACACCGGGGAGCTGTTTTTT.

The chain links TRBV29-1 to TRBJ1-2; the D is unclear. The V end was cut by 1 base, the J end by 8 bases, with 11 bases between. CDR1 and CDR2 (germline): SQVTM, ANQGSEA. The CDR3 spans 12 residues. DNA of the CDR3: TGCAGCGTTGAAGGCGGGTTGGGCGGCTACACCTTC. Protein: CSVEGGLGGYTF.

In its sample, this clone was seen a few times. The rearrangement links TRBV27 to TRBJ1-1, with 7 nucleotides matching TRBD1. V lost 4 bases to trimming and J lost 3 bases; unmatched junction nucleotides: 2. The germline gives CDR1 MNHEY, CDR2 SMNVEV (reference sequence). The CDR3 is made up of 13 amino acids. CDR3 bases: TGTGCCAGCAGTTACGGACAGGACACTGAAGCTTTCTTT. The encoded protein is CASSYGQDTEAFF.

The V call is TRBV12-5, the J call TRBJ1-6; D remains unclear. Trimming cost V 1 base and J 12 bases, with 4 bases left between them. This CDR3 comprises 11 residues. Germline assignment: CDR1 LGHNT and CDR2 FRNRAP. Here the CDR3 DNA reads TGTGCTAGTGGTTTGGGGGAACCCCTCCACTTT. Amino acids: CASGLGEPLHF.

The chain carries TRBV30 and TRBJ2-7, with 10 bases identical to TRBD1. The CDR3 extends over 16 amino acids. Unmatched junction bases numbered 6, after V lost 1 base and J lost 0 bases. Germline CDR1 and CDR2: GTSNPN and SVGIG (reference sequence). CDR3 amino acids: CAWSGAGTGDSYEQYF. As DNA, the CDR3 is TGTGCCTGGAGTGGCGCCGGGACAGGGGACTCCTACGAGCAGTACTTC.

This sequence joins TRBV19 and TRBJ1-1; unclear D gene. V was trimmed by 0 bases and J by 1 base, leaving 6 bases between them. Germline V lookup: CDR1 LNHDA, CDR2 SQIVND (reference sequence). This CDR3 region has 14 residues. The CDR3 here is CASSIDLENTEAFF. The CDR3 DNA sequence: TGTGCCAGTAGTATAGATCTAGAGAACACTGAAGCTTTCTTT.

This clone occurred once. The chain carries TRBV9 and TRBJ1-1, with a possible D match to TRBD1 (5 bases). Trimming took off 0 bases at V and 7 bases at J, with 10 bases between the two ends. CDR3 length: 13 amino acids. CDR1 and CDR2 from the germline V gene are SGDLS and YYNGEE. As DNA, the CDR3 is TGTGCCAGCAGCGTAGGGGGAAGGGGTGAAGCTTTCTTT. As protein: CASSVGGRGEAFF.

CDR3 nucleotide sequence: TGTGCCAGCAGTTTTGCCCGGGACATCCTAGTCGGTGGCTACACCTTC. This translates into CASSFARDILVGGYTF. The rearrangement joins TRBV2 to TRBJ1-2, with D perhaps TRBD1 (6 bases). This CDR3 comprises 16 residues. Trimming removed 5 bases at V and 7 bases at J, with 23 bases between. The germline V gene encodes CDR1 SNHLY and CDR2 FYNNEI.

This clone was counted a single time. CDR3 amino acids: CASSLGQGARDTIYF. The CDR3 nucleotides read TGTGCCAGCAGCTTAGGACAGGGGGCTAGGGACACCATATATTTT. The chain has TRBV7-8 and TRBJ1-3; 10 nucleotides align to TRBD1. This CDR3 comprises 15 residues. V trimming: 1 base; J trimming: 8 bases; junction bases outside the gene matches: 5. Germline CDR1 is SGHVS and CDR2 is FQNEAQ.

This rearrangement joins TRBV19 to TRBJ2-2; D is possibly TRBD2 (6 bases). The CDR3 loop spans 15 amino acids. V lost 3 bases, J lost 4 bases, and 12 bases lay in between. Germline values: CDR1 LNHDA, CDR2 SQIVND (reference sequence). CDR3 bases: TGTGCCAGTAGTATTATCCAGGGAGGCACCGGGGAGCTGTTTTTT. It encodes CASSIIQGGTGELFF.

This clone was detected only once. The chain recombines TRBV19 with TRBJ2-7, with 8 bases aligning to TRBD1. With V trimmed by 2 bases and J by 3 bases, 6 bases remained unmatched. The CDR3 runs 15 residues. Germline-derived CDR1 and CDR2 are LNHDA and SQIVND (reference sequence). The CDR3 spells CASSIRTGLNYEQYF. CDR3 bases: TGTGCCAGTAGTATACGGACAGGGTTAAACTACGAGCAGTACTTC.

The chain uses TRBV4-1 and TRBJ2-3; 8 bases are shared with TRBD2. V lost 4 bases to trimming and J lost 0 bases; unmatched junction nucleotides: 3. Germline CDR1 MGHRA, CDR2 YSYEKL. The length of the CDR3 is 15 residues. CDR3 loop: CASSRAGASTDTQYF. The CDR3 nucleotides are TGCGCCAGCAGCCGAGCGGGGGCCAGCACAGATACGCAGTATTTT.